One sample yielded the 5 T cell receptor beta chains listed below, sequenced in a study of cytomegalovirus exposure and HLA in healthy donors. The method was immunoSEQ multiplex PCR; TCRdb's version includes in-frame clones alone and lacks a portion of them. The profile shows under 200,000 clones, roughly nine tenths of them singletons. Sequenced sample: PBMCs. These receptors all come from a young man in good health and CMV-seropositive.

This clone came up once. This chain connects TRBV2 to TRBJ2-7; D is perhaps TRBD2 (5 bases). V lost 0 bases and J lost 6, with 9 bases in between. This CDR3 spans 13 amino acids. Germline loops: CDR1 SNHLY, CDR2 FYNNEI. The CDR3 spells CASSEAGVGEQYF. The CDR3 DNA reads as TGTGCCAGCAGTGAAGCGGGAGTGGGCGAGCAGTACTTC.

The chain joins TRBV7-3 to TRBJ2-1; 8 nucleotides align to TRBD1. The CDR3 sequence is 16 residues long. Germline values: CDR1 SGHTA, CDR2 FQGTGA. Trimming removed 2 bases from V and 7 bases from J; junction bases left unmatched: 10. In nucleotides, the CDR3 is TGTGCCAGCAGCTTAGTCCGGACAGGGACCGCAAATGAGCAGTTCTTC. Its translation is CASSLVRTGTANEQFF.

This clone was seen only once. The chain carries TRBV19 and TRBJ1-2, with D maybe TRBD1 (6 bases). Germline V gene sequence: CDR1 LNHDA, CDR2 SQIVND (reference sequence). With 9 bases removed from V and 5 bases from J, the gap between germline ends came to 19 bases. CDR3 length equals 14 residues. The CDR3 reads CASNLQGSSYGYTF. The CDR3 DNA follows: TGTGCCAGCAACCTACAGGGTTCTTCTTATGGCTACACCTTC.

The V call is TRBV5-8, the J call TRBJ2-7; D unclear. V was pared by 4 bases and J by 5 bases, with 16 bases between. CDR1 SGHTS and CDR2 YDEGEE come from the germline V gene. The CDR3 consists of 14 residues. CDR3 protein: CASSPVLVFHEQYF. CDR3 coding DNA: TGTGCCAGCAGCCCGGTGTTAGTCTTCCACGAGCAGTACTTC.

The chain joins TRBV7-9 to TRBJ2-4; TRBD1 aligns across 7 bases. In germline, CDR1 is SEHNR, CDR2 FQNEAQ (reference sequence). This CDR3 region has 18 residues. V shed 5 bases and J 0 bases; nucleotides not matched to a gene: 13. CDR3 sequence (DNA): TGTGCCAGCAGCGGATACAGGGGCCAAAAACTAGCCAAAAACATTCAGTACTTC. Its translation: CASSGYRGQKLAKNIQYF.